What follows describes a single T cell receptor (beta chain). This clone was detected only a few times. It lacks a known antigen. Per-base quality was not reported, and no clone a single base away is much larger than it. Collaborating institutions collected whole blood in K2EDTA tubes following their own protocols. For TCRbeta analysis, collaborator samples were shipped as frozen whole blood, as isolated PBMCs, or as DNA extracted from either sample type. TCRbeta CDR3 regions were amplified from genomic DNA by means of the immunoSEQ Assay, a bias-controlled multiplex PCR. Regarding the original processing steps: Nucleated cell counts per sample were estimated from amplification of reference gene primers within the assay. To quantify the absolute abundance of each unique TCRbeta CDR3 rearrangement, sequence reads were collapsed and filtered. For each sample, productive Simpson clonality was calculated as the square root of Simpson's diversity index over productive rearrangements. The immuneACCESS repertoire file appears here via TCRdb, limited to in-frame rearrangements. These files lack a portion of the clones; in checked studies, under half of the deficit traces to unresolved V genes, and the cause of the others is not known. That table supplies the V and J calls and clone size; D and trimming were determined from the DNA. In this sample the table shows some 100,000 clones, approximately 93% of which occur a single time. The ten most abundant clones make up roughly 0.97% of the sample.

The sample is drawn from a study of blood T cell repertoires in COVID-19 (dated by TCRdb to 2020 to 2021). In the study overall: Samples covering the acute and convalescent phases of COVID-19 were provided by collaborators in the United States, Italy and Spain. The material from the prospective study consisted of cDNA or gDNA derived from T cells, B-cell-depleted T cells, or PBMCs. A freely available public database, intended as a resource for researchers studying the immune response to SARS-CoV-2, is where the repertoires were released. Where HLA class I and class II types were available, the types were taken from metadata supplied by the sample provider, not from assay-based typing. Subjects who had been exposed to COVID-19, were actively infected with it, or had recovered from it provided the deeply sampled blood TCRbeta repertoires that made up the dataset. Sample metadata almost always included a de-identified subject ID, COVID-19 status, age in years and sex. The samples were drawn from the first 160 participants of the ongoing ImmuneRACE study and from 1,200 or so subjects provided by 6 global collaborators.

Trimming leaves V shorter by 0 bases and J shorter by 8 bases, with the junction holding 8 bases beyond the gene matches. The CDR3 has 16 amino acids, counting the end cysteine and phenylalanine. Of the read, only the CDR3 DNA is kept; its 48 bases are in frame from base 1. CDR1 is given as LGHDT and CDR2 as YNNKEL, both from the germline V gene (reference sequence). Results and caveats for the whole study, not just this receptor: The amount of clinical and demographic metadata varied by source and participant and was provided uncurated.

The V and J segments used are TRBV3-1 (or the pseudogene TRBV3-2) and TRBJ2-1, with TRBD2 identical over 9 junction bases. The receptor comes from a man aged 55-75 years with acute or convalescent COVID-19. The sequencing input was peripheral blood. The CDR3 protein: CASSQEAGGPGDEQFF. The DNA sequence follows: TGTGCCAGCAGCCAAGAGGCGGGAGGGCCTGGGGATGAGCAGTTCTTC.